This TCR beta chain emerged from a study of blood T cell repertoires in COVID-19. Study-wide context: T cells, B-cell-depleted T cells, or PBMCs supplied cDNA or gDNA.

Original processing notes: Reference gene primer amplification gave nucleated cell count estimates. The data were produced by immunoSEQ multiplex PCR, yet TCRdb's version contains in-frame clones alone and is incomplete. That table furnishes V, J and clone size, whereas the DNA furnished D and trimming. The sample consists of around 340,000 clones, 89% of them appearing once. Patients of the Seattle cohort, enrolled during active infection, were followed longitudinally. This clone has just a few counts. Germline CDR1 SGDLS, CDR2 YYNGEE. Trimming stripped 4 bases from V and 7 bases from J, with 17 bases between. This CDR3 comprises 14 residues.

Specimen: peripheral blood. V gene TRBV9 combines with J gene TRBJ1-1, with D unresolved. The TCR was taken from a woman aged 55-69 years with COVID-19, enrolled during active disease. The CDR3 DNA is TGTGCCAGCAGCCGCGACCCCGCAGGTAGTGAAGCTTTCTTT. It encodes CASSRDPAGSEAFF.